This T cell receptor beta chain was retrieved from a study of OX40 agonist ivuxolimab in advanced cancers. For the study at large: Ivuxolimab, an antibody that agonizes OX40 (CD134), was administered to the patients. Study-level points and caveats: CD4+ and CD8+ T cells in blood underwent clonal expansion by week 6 at 0.1 to 3.0 mg/kg. With doses of 0.1-3.0 mg/kg, partial responders showed among the lowest clonal expansion.

The CDR3 contains 15 residues. CDR1 is MNHNS and CDR2 is SASEGT in the germline V gene. V lost 5 bases and J lost 6, with 19 bases in between. The table came from immunoSEQ multiplex PCR; TCRdb's copy has only in-frame clones and leaves some out. The profile shows 98,000 or so clones, under 95% of them singletons. Of note for this clone: Its antigen is still unknown.

It was autoimmune disease history or systemic immunosuppression that excluded patients. The receptor comes from an adult with an advanced solid tumor such as melanoma, head and neck, liver or kidney cancer. This specimen was CD4+ or CD8+ T cells sorted from blood, taken in a trial of the OX40 agonist ivuxolimab. The genes are TRBV6-1 and TRBJ1-1; D remains ambiguous. The CDR3 nucleotides read TGTGCCAGCAGTCGTGAACTGAGGGCTTGGTCTGAAGCTTTCTTT. This translates into CASSRELRAWSEAFF.